The rows below give T cell receptor beta chains drawn from one sample of a study of control samples from healthy donors and cancer patients. Clones were sequenced by immunoSEQ multiplex PCR, and TCRdb holds only the in-frame ones, with some missing. The data contain 150,000 to 200,000 clones, 85% to 95% of them seen just once; the ten biggest clones take up around 1.6%. The sample was blood. The receptors were sampled from a young man in good health. CDR3s include the opening cysteine and the closing phenylalanine or tryptophan. Fields, in order: clone size, V gene, D gene, J gene, CDR3 protein, CDR3 DNA. D genes are given only for firm matches. Rows may omit the clone size; those that give it use once, few, many or a size class.

>NA|TRBV6-5|TRBD1|TRBJ1-2
CASNLKQGNYGYTF
TGTGCCAGCAACTTAAAACAGGGGAACTATGGCTACACCTTC
>NA|TRBV6-5|TRBD1|TRBJ2-3
CASSYSGDSYTDTQYF
TGTGCCAGCAGTTACTCAGGGGACAGTTACACAGATACGCAGTATTTT
>NA|TRBV9|NA|TRBJ1-2
CASSRGAAFGYTF
TGTGCCAGCAGCCGAGGGGCAGCTTTTGGCTACACCTTC
>NA|TRBV5-1|TRBD1|TRBJ2-7
CASSSVDRGSYEQYF
TGCGCCAGCAGCTCGGTGGACAGGGGCTCCTACGAGCAGTACTTC
>NA|TRBV7-3|NA|TRBJ1-3
CASSPRTGSSGNTIYF
TGTGCCAGCAGCCCGCGGACGGGAAGCTCTGGAAACACCATATATTTT
>NA|TRBV5-1|TRBD2|TRBJ2-5
CASSGGVAGKTQYF
TGCGCCAGCAGCGGAGGGGTAGCGGGAAAGACCCAGTACTTC
>NA|TRBV18|NA|TRBJ1-6
CASSPRGIQTGTIGSPLHF
TGTGCCAGCTCACCACGGGGTATCCAAACAGGGACGATAGGCTCACCCCTCCACTTT
>once|TRBV27|TRBD1|TRBJ2-7
CATRQGATHSYEQYF
TGTGCCACCAGGCAGGGGGCGACCCATTCCTACGAGCAGTACTTC
>NA|TRBV24-1|NA|TRBJ2-1
CATSDSGHRNYNEQFF
TGTGCCACCAGTGATTCGGGACACAGGAACTACAATGAGCAGTTCTTC
>once|TRBV6-1|TRBD1|TRBJ1-5
CASSERQGGIQPQHF
TGTGCCAGCAGTGAGCGACAGGGGGGAATCCAGCCCCAGCATTTT
>NA|TRBV29-1|NA|TRBJ1-5
CSVGPGGNQPQHF
TGCAGCGTTGGACCAGGGGGCAATCAGCCCCAGCATTTT
>NA|TRBV19|NA|TRBJ2-6
CASMPAGANVLTF
TGTGCCAGTATGCCCGCTGGGGCCAACGTCCTGACTTTC
>NA|TRBV5-1|NA|TRBJ1-1
CASSLVGTNTEAFF
TGCGCCAGCAGCTTGGTAGGTACGAACACTGAAGCTTTCTTT
>NA|TRBV25-1|NA|TRBJ2-7
CASSEYKSREQYF
TGTGCCAGCAGTGAATATAAATCTAGGGAGCAGTACTTC
>NA|TRBV27|NA|TRBJ1-1
CASSLKGWNTEAFF
TGTGCCAGCAGTTTAAAGGGGTGGAACACTGAAGCTTTCTTT
>NA|TRBV19|NA|TRBJ1-1
CASGTPLNTEAFF
TGTGCCAGTGGGACTCCCTTGAACACTGAAGCTTTCTTT
>NA|TRBV27|TRBD2|TRBJ2-3
CASSLIRGGADTQYF
TGTGCCAGCAGTTTAATCCGGGGAGGGGCAGATACGCAGTATTTT
>NA|TRBV7-3|NA|TRBJ2-1
CASSPKTRHEQFF
TGTGCCAGCAGTCCGAAGACGAGGCATGAGCAGTTCTTC
>NA|TRBV29-1|NA|TRBJ2-6
CSVLPASGANVLTF
TGCAGCGTCCTTCCTGCCTCTGGGGCCAACGTCCTGACTTTC
>NA|TRBV14|NA|TRBJ2-1
CASSQGMYNEQFF
TGTGCCAGCAGCCAGGGGATGTACAATGAGCAGTTCTTC
>NA|TRBV10-3|NA|TRBJ1-2
CAISTGNYGYTF
TGTGCCATCAGTACAGGGAACTATGGCTACACCTTC
>NA|TRBV5-1|NA|TRBJ2-2
CASSLGTKVTGELFF
TGCGCCAGCAGCTTAGGGACAAAGGTCACCGGGGAGCTGTTTTTT
>NA|TRBV5-1|NA|TRBJ1-1
CASSFSPNDNTEAFF
TGCGCCAGCAGCTTTAGTCCGAATGACAACACTGAAGCTTTCTTT
>NA|TRBV5-1|NA|TRBJ2-7
CASSDGSHISYEQYF
TGCGCCAGCAGCGACGGCAGTCACATTTCCTACGAGCAGTACTTC
>NA|TRBV24-1|NA|TRBJ2-2
CATSVPTGELFF
TGTGCCACCAGTGTACCCACCGGGGAGCTGTTTTTT
>NA|TRBV19|NA|TRBJ1-5
CASSVRTVRNQPQHF
TGTGCCAGTAGTGTTCGGACAGTAAGAAATCAGCCCCAGCATTTT
>NA|TRBV6-2/TRBV6-3|NA|TRBJ2-7
CASSLDARTYEQYF
TGTGCCAGCAGCTTGGACGCGCGTACCTACGAGCAGTACTTC
>NA|TRBV4-1|TRBD1|TRBJ1-4
CASSQNPWGQGDPAEKLFF
TGCGCCAGCAGCCAAAACCCTTGGGGACAGGGAGATCCGGCGGAAAAACTGTTTTTT